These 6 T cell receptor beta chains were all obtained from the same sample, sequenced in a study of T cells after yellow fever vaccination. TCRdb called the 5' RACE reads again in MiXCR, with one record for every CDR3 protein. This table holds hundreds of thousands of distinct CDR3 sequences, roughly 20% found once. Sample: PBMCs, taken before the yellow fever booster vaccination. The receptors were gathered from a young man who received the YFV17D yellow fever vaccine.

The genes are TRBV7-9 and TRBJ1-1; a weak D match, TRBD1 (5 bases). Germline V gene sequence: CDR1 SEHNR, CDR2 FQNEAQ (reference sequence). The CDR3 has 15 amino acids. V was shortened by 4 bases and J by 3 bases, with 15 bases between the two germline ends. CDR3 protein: CASSSNRDGHTEAFF. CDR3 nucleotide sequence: TGTGCCAGCAGCTCTAATCGGGACGGACACACTGAAGCTTTCTTT.

The CDR3 spells CASSSVPGSEQYF. The DNA of the CDR3 is TGCGCCAGCAGCTCGGTTCCAGGTAGCGAGCAGTACTTC. This chain uses TRBV5-1 with TRBJ2-7; D is uncertain. Trimming took 3 bases from V and 6 from J, leaving 13 bases between them. Germline loops: CDR1 SGHRS, CDR2 YFSETQ. CDR3 length: 13 residues.

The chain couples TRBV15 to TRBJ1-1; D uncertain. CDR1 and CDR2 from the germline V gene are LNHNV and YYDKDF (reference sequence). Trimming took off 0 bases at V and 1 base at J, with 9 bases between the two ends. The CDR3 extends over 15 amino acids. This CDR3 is CATSRDAGWNTEAFF. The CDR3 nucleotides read TGTGCCACCAGCAGAGACGCCGGCTGGAACACTGAAGCTTTCTTT.

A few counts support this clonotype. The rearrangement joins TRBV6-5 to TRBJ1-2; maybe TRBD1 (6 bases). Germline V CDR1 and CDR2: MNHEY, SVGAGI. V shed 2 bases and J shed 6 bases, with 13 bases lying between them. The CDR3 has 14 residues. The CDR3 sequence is CASSYTQGINGYTF. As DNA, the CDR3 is TGTGCCAGCAGTTACACCCAGGGGATAAATGGCTACACCTTC.

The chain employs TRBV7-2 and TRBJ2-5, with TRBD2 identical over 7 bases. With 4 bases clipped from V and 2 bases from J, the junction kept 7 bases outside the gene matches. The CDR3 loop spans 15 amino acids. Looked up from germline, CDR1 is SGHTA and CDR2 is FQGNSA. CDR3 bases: TGTGCCAGCAGCTCCGTCGCGGGGGAACAAGAGACCCAGTACTTC. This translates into CASSSVAGEQETQYF.

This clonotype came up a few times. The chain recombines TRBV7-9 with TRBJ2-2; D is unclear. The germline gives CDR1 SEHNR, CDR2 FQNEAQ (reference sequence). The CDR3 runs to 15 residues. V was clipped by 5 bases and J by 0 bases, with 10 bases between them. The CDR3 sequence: CASSPVGPNTGELFF. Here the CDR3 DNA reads TGTGCCAGCAGCCCGGTAGGCCCGAACACCGGGGAGCTGTTTTTT.